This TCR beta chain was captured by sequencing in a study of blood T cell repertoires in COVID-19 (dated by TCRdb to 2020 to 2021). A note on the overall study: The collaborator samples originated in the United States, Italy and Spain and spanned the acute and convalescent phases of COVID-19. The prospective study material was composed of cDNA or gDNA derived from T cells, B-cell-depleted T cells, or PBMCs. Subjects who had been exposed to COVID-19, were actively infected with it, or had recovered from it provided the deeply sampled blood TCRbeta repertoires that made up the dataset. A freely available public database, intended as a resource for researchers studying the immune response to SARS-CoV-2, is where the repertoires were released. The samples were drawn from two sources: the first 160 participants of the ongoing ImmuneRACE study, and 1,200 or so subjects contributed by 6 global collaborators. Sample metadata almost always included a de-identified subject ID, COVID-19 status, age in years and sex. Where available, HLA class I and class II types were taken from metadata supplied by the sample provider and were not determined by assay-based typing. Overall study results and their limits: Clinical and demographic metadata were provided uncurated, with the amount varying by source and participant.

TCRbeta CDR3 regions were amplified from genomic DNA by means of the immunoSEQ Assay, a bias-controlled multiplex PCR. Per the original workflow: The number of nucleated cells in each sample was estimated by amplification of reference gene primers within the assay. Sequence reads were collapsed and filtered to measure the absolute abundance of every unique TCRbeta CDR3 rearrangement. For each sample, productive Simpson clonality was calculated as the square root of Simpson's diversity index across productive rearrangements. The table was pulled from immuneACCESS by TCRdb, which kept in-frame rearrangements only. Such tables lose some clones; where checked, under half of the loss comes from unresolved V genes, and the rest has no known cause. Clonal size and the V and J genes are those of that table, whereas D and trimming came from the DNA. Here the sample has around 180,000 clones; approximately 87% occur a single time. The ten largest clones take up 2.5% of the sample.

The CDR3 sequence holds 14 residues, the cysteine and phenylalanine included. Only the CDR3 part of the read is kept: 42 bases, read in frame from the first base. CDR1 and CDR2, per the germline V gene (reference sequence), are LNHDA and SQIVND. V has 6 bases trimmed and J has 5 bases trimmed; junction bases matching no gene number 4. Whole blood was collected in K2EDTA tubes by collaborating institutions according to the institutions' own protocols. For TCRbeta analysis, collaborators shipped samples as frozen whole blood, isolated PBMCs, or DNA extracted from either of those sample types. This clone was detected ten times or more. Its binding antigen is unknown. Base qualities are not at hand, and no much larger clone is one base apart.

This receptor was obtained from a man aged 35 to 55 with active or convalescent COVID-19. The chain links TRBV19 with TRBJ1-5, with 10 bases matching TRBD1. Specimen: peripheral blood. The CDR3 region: CASRGTGVDQPQHF. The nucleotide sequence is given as TGTGCCAGTAGGGGGACAGGGGTGGATCAGCCCCAGCATTTT.